This entry lists 20 T cell receptor beta chains sequenced from one sample in a study of response to subunit inactivated influenza vaccine. TCRdb re-called the RT-PCR reads with MiXCR, one entry per CDR3 protein. The sample shows under 550,000 distinct CDR3 sequences, about 8% of them seen only once. The specimen comprised PBMCs from blood, sampled approximately 25 months after vaccination. The receptors derive from a man aged 45 to 75 who received an inactivated influenza vaccine.

The chain couples TRBV5-6 to TRBJ2-7; D is possibly TRBD1 (6 bases). Germline V CDR1 and CDR2: SGHDT, YYEEEE. The CDR3 loop spans 15 amino acids. V was cut by 4 bases and J by 7 bases, with 21 bases left in between. CDR3 sequence: CASSVYRATTGEQYF. In DNA form, the CDR3 reads TGTGCCAGCAGCGTTTACAGGGCAACTACGGGGGAGCAGTACTTC.

The chain couples TRBV6-2 or TRBV6-3 to TRBJ1-1; tentative D call: TRBD1 (6 bases). V lost 6 bases and J 5 bases, leaving 13 bases between the germline ends. This CDR3 contains 13 residues. CDR1 and CDR2 (germline): MNHEY, SVGEGT. CDR3 region: CASSVQGRTEAFF. For the CDR3, the DNA is TGTGCCAGCAGCGTACAGGGCAGGACTGAAGCTTTCTTT.

V usage is TRBV20-1 and J usage is TRBJ2-7; D is unresolved. The V end was cut by 3 bases, the J end by 1 base, with 7 bases between. Looked up from germline, CDR1 is DFQATT and CDR2 is SNEGSKA (reference sequence). The CDR3 loop spans 12 amino acids. CDR3 residues: CSARDGSYEQYF. The CDR3 DNA is TGCAGTGCTAGGGACGGATCCTACGAGCAGTACTTC.

The chain joins TRBV4-2 to TRBJ2-7; possibly TRBD1 or TRBD2 for D (6 bases each). This CDR3 contains 15 residues. CDR1 and CDR2 (germline): LGHNA, YNFKEQ. Trimming removed 1 base at V and 2 bases at J, with 12 bases between. In nucleotides, the CDR3 is TGTGCCAGCAGCCAAGCGAGGGGGGCAGCCTACGAGCAGTACTTC. It codes for CASSQARGAAYEQYF.

The chain couples TRBV7-8 to TRBJ2-5; 9 positions match TRBD1. The V and J ends lost 5 bases and 2 bases, in that order; junction bases with no gene match: 12. The CDR3 is 17 amino acids. Germline V gene data show CDR1 as SGHVS and CDR2 as FQNEAQ. The CDR3 region has the DNA TGTGCCAGCAGCCTGACCCTGACAGGGGGAGGTCAAGAGACCCAGTACTTC. Protein: CASSLTLTGGGQETQYF.

As regards this clonotype: A much larger clonotype is one base distant, so this may be a read error. The gene calls are TRBV14 and TRBJ1-1; D not resolved. The CDR3 extends over 15 amino acids. V lost 0 bases, J lost 6 bases, and 14 bases lay in between. Germline V lookup: CDR1 SGHDN, CDR2 FVKESK. CDR3 sequence reads: CASSQDLKNIPEAFF. The DNA of the CDR3 is TGTGCCAGCAGCCAAGATCTCAAGAACATCCCTGAAGCTTTCTTT.

The rearrangement links TRBV7-9 to TRBJ2-7; 9 bases line up with TRBD2. Germline-derived CDR1 and CDR2 are SEHNR and FQNEAQ (reference sequence). The junction had 12 bases not matched to a gene; V was cut back by 5 bases and J by 4 bases. The CDR3 length is 16 residues. In nucleotides, the CDR3 is TGTGCCAGCAGCCAAGGCAGTTCGGGACTAGCTTACGAGCAGTACTTC. This gives the protein CASSQGSSGLAYEQYF.

This clonotype has a handful of counts. V is TRBV5-1 and J is TRBJ1-6; 9 bases line up with TRBD1. CDR3 length equals 14 residues. In germline, CDR1 is SGHRS, CDR2 YFSETQ. After removal of 6 bases from V and 8 bases from J, the junction contained 6 bases not matched to a gene. CDR3 sequence (DNA): TGCGCCAGCAAGTTGACAGGGGGGTATTCACCCCTCCACTTT. Translated: CASKLTGGYSPLHF.

Ten or more counts support this clonotype. The chain links TRBV7-2 to TRBJ2-1; 12 positions agree with TRBD2. CDR1 is SGHTA and CDR2 is FQGNSA in the germline V gene. J was trimmed by 7 bases and V by 7 bases; bases with no gene match: 11. The CDR3 loop spans 16 amino acids. The CDR3 DNA follows: TGTGCCAGCAACCAAAGACTAGCGGGAGTCTCAAATGAGCAGTTCTTC. Translated: CASNQRLAGVSNEQFF. Looking up the rest from reference TRBV7-2 and TRBJ2-1 gives the full variable domain: GAGVSQSPSNKVTEKGKDVELRCDPISGHTALYWYRQSLGQGLEFLIYFQGNSAPDKSGLPSDRFSAERTGGSVSTLTIQRTQQEDSAVYLCASNQRLAGVSNEQFFGPGTRLTVL.

This clonotype was detected ten times or more. The chain combines TRBV28 with TRBJ2-7, with 9 bases identical to TRBD1. CDR1 MDHEN and CDR2 SYDVKM come from the germline V gene. The CDR3 extends over 15 amino acids. V was clipped by 5 bases and J by 3 bases; unmatched bases: 8. The CDR3 coding sequence is TGTGCCAGCAGTGAGCCCGGGACAGGGTTCTACGAGCAGTACTTC. It encodes CASSEPGTGFYEQYF.

The table lists this clonotype with many counts. This chain uses TRBV27 with TRBJ1-1; D is uncertain. The CDR3 is 15 amino acids. The V gene lost 0 bases and the J gene lost 0 bases, with 8 bases spanning the gap. From germline, CDR1 is MNHEY and CDR2 SMNVEV (reference sequence). The CDR3 nucleotides are TGTGCCAGCAGTTTATCGAGTCAGGTGAACACTGAAGCTTTCTTT. Its protein product is CASSLSSQVNTEAFF.

This rearrangement joins TRBV6-1 to TRBJ2-3; TRBD2 matches at 8 bases. Germline lookup yields CDR1 MNHNS and CDR2 SASEGT. J lost 2 bases, V lost 8 bases, and 9 bases had no gene match. There are 15 residues in the CDR3. In DNA, the CDR3 is TGTGCCAGCGGTAATAGCGGGGAGATCACAGATACGCAGTATTTT. The encoded protein is CASGNSGEITDTQYF.

Details on this clonotype: A read error may explain this, as a much larger clone is one base away. The rearrangement uses TRBV29-1 and TRBJ1-2; no firm D call. Germline V gives CDR1 SQVTM, CDR2 ANQGSEA. The V and J ends lost 1 base and 6 bases respectively, with 12 bases between them. The CDR3 covers 13 residues. CDR3 sequence (DNA): TGCAGCGTTGAAGGGGCAGGCGCCGATGGCTACACCTTC. This gives the protein CSVEGAGADGYTF.

The V gene is TRBV5-1, the J gene TRBJ2-2; D perhaps matches TRBD1 (6 bases). Germline CDR1 and CDR2: SGHRS and YFSETQ. This CDR3 region has 15 residues. The V gene lost 4 bases and the J gene lost 6 bases, with 16 bases spanning the gap. The CDR3 region has the DNA TGCGCCAGCAGCGCTACTACAGGGACCTCCGGGGAGCTGTTTTTT. Its translation: CASSATTGTSGELFF.

V usage is TRBV10-3 and J usage is TRBJ1-5; TRBD1 might be the D (6 bases). This CDR3 comprises 15 residues. The germline CDR1 and CDR2 sequences are ENHRY and SYGVKD. Trimming left V 0 bases short and J 6 bases short, with 12 bases between. The CDR3 loop reads CAISESTGGSQPQHF. The CDR3 nucleotides read TGTGCCATCAGTGAGTCGACAGGCGGGTCTCAGCCCCAGCATTTT.

This clonotype was recorded many times. The chain has TRBV4-1 and TRBJ2-5, with 7 bases identical to TRBD2. The ends lost 2 bases at V and 4 bases at J; junction bases unmatched: 4. This CDR3 comprises 14 residues. Germline-derived CDR1 and CDR2 are MGHRA and YSYEKL. CDR3 nucleotides: TGCGCCAGCAGCCAAATACCGGGAGGAGAGACCCAGTACTTC. This translates into CASSQIPGGETQYF.

CDR3 amino acids: CASTKTVLAGVDNEQFF. CDR3 in DNA: TGTGCCAGCACCAAGACCGTTCTAGCGGGAGTGGACAATGAGCAGTTCTTC. The genes are TRBV6-1 and TRBJ2-1; TRBD2 matches at 10 bases. The CDR3 is made up of 17 amino acids. Germline CDR1 reads MNHNS; CDR2 reads SASEGT. V was clipped by 7 bases and J by 5 bases; unmatched bases: 14.

The V and J genes are TRBV6-1 and TRBJ2-5; the D gene is possibly TRBD2 (6 bases). Germline-derived CDR1 and CDR2 are MNHNS and SASEGT. The CDR3 sequence is 14 residues long. Trimming cost V 7 bases and J 1 base, with 13 bases left between them. The CDR3 region is CASTDQGLQETQYF. CDR3 sequence (DNA): TGTGCCAGCACCGACCAGGGACTCCAAGAGACCCAGTACTTC.

This clonotype was observed a few times. The chain couples TRBV10-3 to TRBJ2-2; the match to TRBD1 covers 9 bases. The CDR3 contains 22 residues. Germline V CDR1 and CDR2: ENHRY, SYGVKD. V gave up 8 bases and J gave up 4 bases; unmatched junction bases: 29. CDR3 bases: TGTGCCATCGGGGGGTCACCTAGGACAGGGGTGGCTCGTGCAACGGTCACCGGGGAGCTGTTTTTT. Amino acids: CAIGGSPRTGVARATVTGELFF.

This clonotype showed up just a few times. The V gene is TRBV29-1, the J gene TRBJ2-6; 7 nucleotides agree with TRBD1. The CDR3 length is 16 residues. V gave up 6 bases and J gave up 0 bases; unmatched junction bases: 8. Germline CDR1 and CDR2: SQVTM and ANQGSEA. In DNA form, the CDR3 reads TGCAGCGTCAGACAGGGCGGGTTCTCTGGGGCCAACGTCCTGACTTTC. Protein product: CSVRQGGFSGANVLTF.